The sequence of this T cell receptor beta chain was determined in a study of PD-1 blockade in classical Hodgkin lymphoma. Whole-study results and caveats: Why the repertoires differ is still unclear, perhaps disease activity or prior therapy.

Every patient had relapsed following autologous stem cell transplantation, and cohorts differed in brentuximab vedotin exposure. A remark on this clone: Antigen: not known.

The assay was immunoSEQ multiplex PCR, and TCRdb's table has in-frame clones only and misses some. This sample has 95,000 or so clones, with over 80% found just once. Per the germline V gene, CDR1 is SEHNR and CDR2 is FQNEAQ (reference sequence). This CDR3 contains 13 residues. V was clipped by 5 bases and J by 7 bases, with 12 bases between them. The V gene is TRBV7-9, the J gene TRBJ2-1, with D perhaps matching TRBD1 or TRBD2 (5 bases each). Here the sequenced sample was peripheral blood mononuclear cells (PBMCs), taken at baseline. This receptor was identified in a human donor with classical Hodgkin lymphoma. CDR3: CASSRPGRNEQFF. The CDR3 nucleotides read TGTGCCAGCAGCCGGCCGGGGCGGAATGAGCAGTTCTTC.